A selection of T cell receptor beta chains follows, all from one sample in a study of blood T cell repertoires in COVID-19. Sequenced by immunoSEQ multiplex PCR; TCRdb stores in-frame clones only, minus some. Found here are roughly 170,000 clones, less than 85% of them singletons; the top ten hold under 4.5%. What was sequenced was PBMCs or T cells enriched from blood (not recorded which). The source is a woman aged 45-59 years who had recovered from COVID-19. CDR3s include the opening cysteine and the closing phenylalanine or tryptophan. The D gene is left open where the match is weak. The size of a clone is reported for some rows only, either as once, few or many, or as a class for expanded clones.

j_gene: TRBJ1-3; d_gene: -; abundance: -; v_gene: TRBV29-1; CDR3nt: TGCAGCGTTGCAGGGGGAAACACCATATATTTT; CDR3aa: CSVAGGNTIYF
j_gene: TRBJ2-2; d_gene: TRBD1; abundance: -; v_gene: TRBV30; CDR3nt: TGTGCCTGGCGGCAGGGGGCCGGGGAGCTGTTTTTT; CDR3aa: CAWRQGAGELFF
j_gene: TRBJ2-3; d_gene: TRBD1; abundance: -; v_gene: TRBV5-1; CDR3nt: TGCGCCAGCAACCGACAGGGTGAGTCAGATACGCAGTATTTT; CDR3aa: CASNRQGESDTQYF
j_gene: TRBJ2-5; d_gene: TRBD1; abundance: -; v_gene: TRBV5-1; CDR3nt: TGCGCCAGCAGCTCCCTTACAGGGGGACCCGGGGAGACCCAGTACTTC; CDR3aa: CASSSLTGGPGETQYF
j_gene: TRBJ1-1; d_gene: TRBD1; abundance: few; v_gene: TRBV6-5; CDR3nt: TGTGCCAGCGCCCCGGACAGGAGGAACACTGAAGCTTTCTTT; CDR3aa: CASAPDRRNTEAFF
j_gene: TRBJ1-4; d_gene: TRBD1; abundance: -; v_gene: TRBV13; CDR3nt: TGTGCCAGCACCAAGGGGGCCGGGGGTAATGAAAAACTGTTTTTT; CDR3aa: CASTKGAGGNEKLFF
j_gene: TRBJ1-5; d_gene: -; abundance: -; v_gene: TRBV7-8; CDR3nt: TGTGCCAGCAGCTTAACGGACAGCTTTAATCAGCCCCAGCATTTT; CDR3aa: CASSLTDSFNQPQHF
j_gene: TRBJ2-1; d_gene: TRBD2; abundance: many; v_gene: TRBV4-1; CDR3nt: TGCGCCAGCAGCCCCGGATCCCTAGCGGGGGCCTACAATGAGCAGTTCTTC; CDR3aa: CASSPGSLAGAYNEQFF
j_gene: TRBJ1-1; d_gene: -; abundance: -; v_gene: TRBV6-1; CDR3nt: TGTGCCAGCAGTGAAAGCCTCCCATCTGCTGAAGCTTTCTTT; CDR3aa: CASSESLPSAEAFF
j_gene: TRBJ2-1; d_gene: TRBD2; abundance: -; v_gene: TRBV7-9; CDR3nt: TGTGCCAGCAGCGCCGCCGGGATAGCGGGAGCCTCCTACAATGAGCAGTTCTTC; CDR3aa: CASSAAGIAGASYNEQFF
j_gene: TRBJ2-6; d_gene: -; abundance: -; v_gene: TRBV3-1/TRBV3-2; CDR3nt: TGTGCCAGCAGCCAACGAGCGTCTGGGGCCAACGTCCTGACTTTC; CDR3aa: CASSQRASGANVLTF
j_gene: TRBJ1-1; d_gene: -; abundance: -; v_gene: TRBV7-2; CDR3nt: TGTGCCAGCAGCTTGCAACGGGGGAGCACTGAAGCTTTCTTT; CDR3aa: CASSLQRGSTEAFF
j_gene: TRBJ1-5; d_gene: -; abundance: -; v_gene: TRBV6-5; CDR3nt: TGTGCCAGCAGTTACTCTGCCGGGGGGGGCAATCAGCCCCAGCATTTT; CDR3aa: CASSYSAGGGNQPQHF
j_gene: TRBJ1-1; d_gene: -; abundance: -; v_gene: TRBV30; CDR3nt: TGTGCCTGGAGGCTAGATCTGAACACTGAAGCTTTCTTT; CDR3aa: CAWRLDLNTEAFF
j_gene: TRBJ1-2; d_gene: TRBD1; abundance: -; v_gene: TRBV2; CDR3nt: TGTGCCAGCAGGGCCCCCGGACAGGGCGAAGGCTACACCTTC; CDR3aa: CASRAPGQGEGYTF
j_gene: TRBJ2-1; d_gene: TRBD1; abundance: -; v_gene: TRBV18; CDR3nt: TGTGCCAGCTCACCCCGGACAGGGGGCTACAATGAGCAGTTCTTC; CDR3aa: CASSPRTGGYNEQFF
j_gene: TRBJ1-2; d_gene: -; abundance: -; v_gene: TRBV19; CDR3nt: TGTGCCAGTAGTAGTACCCGCCGCGGCTATGGCTACACCTTC; CDR3aa: CASSSTRRGYGYTF
j_gene: TRBJ1-2; d_gene: -; abundance: -; v_gene: TRBV12-3/TRBV12-4; CDR3nt: TGTGCCAGCAGTTTCACAGGGAGTGGCTACACCTTC; CDR3aa: CASSFTGSGYTF
j_gene: TRBJ2-3; d_gene: -; abundance: once; v_gene: TRBV3-1/TRBV3-2; CDR3nt: TGTGCCAGCAGCTTAAGGGCAGGGGCAGATACGCAGTATTTT; CDR3aa: CASSLRAGADTQYF
j_gene: TRBJ2-3; d_gene: TRBD2; abundance: -; v_gene: TRBV3-1/TRBV3-2; CDR3nt: TGTGCCAGCAGCCCCCGAGGAGCGGGAGCAGCAGTAGGTACAGATACGCAGTATTTT; CDR3aa: CASSPRGAGAAVGTDTQYF
j_gene: TRBJ2-3; d_gene: -; abundance: once; v_gene: TRBV12-3/TRBV12-4; CDR3nt: TGTGCCAGCAGTTTAATGCAGGATACGCAGTATTTT; CDR3aa: CASSLMQDTQYF
j_gene: TRBJ2-1; d_gene: TRBD2; abundance: -; v_gene: TRBV19; CDR3nt: TGTGCCAGTGCCGGGACTAGCGGTTTTCGAACCAATGAGCAGTTCTTC; CDR3aa: CASAGTSGFRTNEQFF
j_gene: TRBJ1-2; d_gene: TRBD1; abundance: -; v_gene: TRBV5-4; CDR3nt: TGTGCCAGCAGCTTGGGAGGGGGACAGCCGTATGGCTACACCTTC; CDR3aa: CASSLGGGQPYGYTF
j_gene: TRBJ1-5; d_gene: TRBD1; abundance: -; v_gene: TRBV28; CDR3nt: TGTGCCAGCAGGGGGGAAAAGGGGGCGCAGGGTCAGCCCCAGCATTTT; CDR3aa: CASRGEKGAQGQPQHF
j_gene: TRBJ1-5; d_gene: -; abundance: few; v_gene: TRBV19; CDR3nt: TGTGCCAGTACTAGCCGTAACATCAATCAGCCCCAGCATTTT; CDR3aa: CASTSRNINQPQHF
j_gene: TRBJ2-3; d_gene: -; abundance: -; v_gene: TRBV6-5; CDR3nt: TGTGCCACCGGGATTGAGGAGAGCACAGATACGCAGTATTTT; CDR3aa: CATGIEESTDTQYF
j_gene: TRBJ1-5; d_gene: -; abundance: -; v_gene: TRBV9; CDR3nt: TGTGCCAGCAGCGGGACAGGCAATCAGCCCCAGCATTTT; CDR3aa: CASSGTGNQPQHF
j_gene: TRBJ1-2; d_gene: -; abundance: -; v_gene: TRBV28; CDR3nt: TGTGCCAGCAGTTTGGGCAGTGGAACCTATGGCTACACCTTC; CDR3aa: CASSLGSGTYGYTF
j_gene: TRBJ1-1; d_gene: TRBD1; abundance: -; v_gene: TRBV6-5; CDR3nt: TGTGCCAGCAGTTACGGTGAGAACAGGGGGCAAGCTTTCTTT; CDR3aa: CASSYGENRGQAFF
j_gene: TRBJ1-1; d_gene: -; abundance: -; v_gene: TRBV28; CDR3nt: TGTGCCAGCAAGACGAGGGTCGCTGAAGCTTTCTTT; CDR3aa: CASKTRVAEAFF
j_gene: TRBJ1-1; d_gene: TRBD1; abundance: -; v_gene: TRBV7-2; CDR3nt: TGTGCCAGCAGCTTAACAGGGGTTGGCACTGAAGCTTTCTTT; CDR3aa: CASSLTGVGTEAFF
j_gene: TRBJ1-5; d_gene: -; abundance: -; v_gene: TRBV19; CDR3nt: TGTGCCAGCACGAGGCAGGGCAGGCGAAGCAATCAGCCCCAGCATTTT; CDR3aa: CASTRQGRRSNQPQHF